This TCR beta chain is drawn from a study of PD-1 blockade in mismatch repair-deficient tumors. The CDR3 runs 15 residues. Germline V gene lookup returns CDR1 LNHDA and CDR2 SQIVND (reference sequence). V lost 5 bases and J 0 bases, leaving 13 bases between the germline ends. Study results and limitations: Rapid post-treatment expansion, then contraction, generally preceding radiologic response, marked tumor-resident clones.

This clone appeared a few times. As yet, its antigen is unknown. Repertoires were generated with immunoSEQ multiplex PCR, while TCRdb's copy carries only in-frame clones and drops some. The table lists about 67,000 clones, roughly 80% of them singletons. This chain joins TRBV19 and TRBJ1-2; no reliable D call. The receptor comes from an adult with mismatch repair-deficient cancer. Specimen: peripheral blood, collected 2 weeks after starting pembrolizumab. For the CDR3, the DNA is TGTGCCAGTAGTTCGCCAGGTGCAGCTAACTATGGCTACACCTTC. This translates into CASSSPGAANYGYTF.